This is a list of T cell receptor beta chains from one sample in a study of shared clonotypes between healthy human individuals. Assay: immunoSEQ multiplex PCR; the TCRdb copy retains only in-frame clones and omits some. The table has about 2,200,000 clones, more than 85% seen once. Material: naive CD8+ T cells from PBMCs. The origin of the receptors is a man aged 18 to 29 in good health. Some clones in this sample may be carry-over from other donors' samples. CDR3s include the opening cysteine and the closing phenylalanine or tryptophan. The order of the fields is CDR3 protein, CDR3 DNA, V gene, J gene, D gene, clone size. A D gene is named only where the DNA matches it firmly. Only part of the rows carry a size: once, few, many, or a class if the clone is expanded.

CDR3 protein: CASSPSRGGGLDEQYF
CDR3 DNA: TGCGCCAGCAGCCCCTCCCGGGGAGGGGGGTTGGACGAGCAGTACTTC
V gene: TRBV4-1
J gene: TRBJ2-7
D gene: .
clone size: once

CDR3 protein: CASSSSRQGARYEQYF
CDR3 DNA: TGTGCCAGCAGTTCCTCGAGACAGGGGGCGCGGTACGAGCAGTACTTC
V gene: TRBV27
J gene: TRBJ2-7
D gene: TRBD1
clone size: .

CDR3 protein: CAISGASSYNEQFF
CDR3 DNA: TGTGCCATCAGTGGCGCTAGCTCCTACAATGAGCAGTTCTTC
V gene: TRBV10-3
J gene: TRBJ2-1
D gene: .
clone size: .

CDR3 protein: CASSLDTGSNEQFF
CDR3 DNA: TGTGCCAGCAGTTTAGATACGGGGAGCAATGAGCAGTTCTTC
V gene: TRBV28
J gene: TRBJ2-1
D gene: .
clone size: .

CDR3 protein: CASSTGLAGGPVTDTQYF
CDR3 DNA: TGTGCCAGCAGCACGGGACTAGCGGGAGGGCCGGTCACAGATACGCAGTATTTT
V gene: TRBV7-2
J gene: TRBJ2-3
D gene: TRBD2
clone size: .

CDR3 protein: CASARGQGPYNEQFF
CDR3 DNA: TGTGCTAGTGCCCGAGGACAGGGGCCCTACAATGAGCAGTTCTTC
V gene: TRBV12-5
J gene: TRBJ2-1
D gene: TRBD1
clone size: .

CDR3 protein: CASSLWTGNEQFF
CDR3 DNA: TGTGCCAGCAGTTTATGGACGGGCAATGAGCAGTTCTTC
V gene: TRBV27
J gene: TRBJ2-1
D gene: .
clone size: .

CDR3 protein: CATKVMGGLNTEAFF
CDR3 DNA: TGTGCCACCAAGGTAATGGGGGGCCTGAACACTGAAGCTTTCTTT
V gene: TRBV6-5
J gene: TRBJ1-1
D gene: .
clone size: .

CDR3 protein: CASSSFPSGINTGELFF
CDR3 DNA: TGTGCCAGCAGCTCGTTCCCTAGCGGGATTAACACCGGGGAGCTGTTTTTT
V gene: TRBV11-2
J gene: TRBJ2-2
D gene: TRBD2
clone size: .

CDR3 protein: CASSQDRAGGYGNEQFF
CDR3 DNA: TGCGCCAGCAGCCAAGATAGGGCGGGAGGGTACGGCAATGAGCAGTTCTTC
V gene: TRBV4-1
J gene: TRBJ2-1
D gene: TRBD2
clone size: .

CDR3 protein: CASSSAGVANTEAFF
CDR3 DNA: TGTGCCAGCAGCTCGGCAGGGGTGGCGAACACTGAAGCTTTCTTT
V gene: TRBV7-9
J gene: TRBJ1-1
D gene: .
clone size: .

CDR3 protein: CASRGSSGFNEQFF
CDR3 DNA: TGTGCCAGCAGGGGGTCGAGCGGCTTCAATGAGCAGTTCTTC
V gene: TRBV5-4
J gene: TRBJ2-1
D gene: .
clone size: .

CDR3 protein: CASSPSAGGISYEQYF
CDR3 DNA: TGTGCCAGCAGTCCCTCAGCGGGAGGGATATCCTACGAGCAGTACTTC
V gene: TRBV27
J gene: TRBJ2-7
D gene: TRBD2
clone size: .

CDR3 protein: CASSMRTVAYEQYF
CDR3 DNA: TGTGCCAGTAGTATGAGGACAGTCGCCTACGAGCAGTACTTC
V gene: TRBV19
J gene: TRBJ2-7
D gene: .
clone size: .

CDR3 protein: CASSLGTGSFYEQYF
CDR3 DNA: TGTGCCAGCAGCTTGGGGACAGGGAGCTTCTACGAGCAGTACTTC
V gene: TRBV5-6
J gene: TRBJ2-7
D gene: TRBD1
clone size: .

CDR3 protein: CASSRPWTATGQYF
CDR3 DNA: TGTGCCAGCAGTAGACCCTGGACAGCCACGGGGCAGTACTTC
V gene: TRBV28
J gene: TRBJ2-7
D gene: .
clone size: .

CDR3 protein: CASSARLAGYNEQFF
CDR3 DNA: TGTGCCAGCAGCGCCCGACTAGCGGGGTACAATGAGCAGTTCTTC
V gene: TRBV7-9
J gene: TRBJ2-1
D gene: TRBD2
clone size: .

CDR3 protein: CASSTVYEQYF
CDR3 DNA: TGTGCCAGCAGCACTGTCTACGAGCAGTACTTC
V gene: TRBV5-6
J gene: TRBJ2-7
D gene: .
clone size: .

CDR3 protein: CAWSVLSRGEAFF
CDR3 DNA: TGTGCCTGGAGTGTACTCTCCCGGGGTGAAGCTTTCTTT
V gene: TRBV30
J gene: TRBJ1-1
D gene: .
clone size: .

CDR3 protein: CASSFRDVPYGYTF
CDR3 DNA: TGTGCCAGCAGCTTCCGGGACGTACCCTATGGCTACACCTTC
V gene: TRBV7-2
J gene: TRBJ1-2
D gene: .
clone size: .

CDR3 protein: CASSLPLDSYNEQFF
CDR3 DNA: TGTGCCAGCAGCTTACCCTTGGACTCCTACAATGAGCAGTTCTTC
V gene: TRBV5-8
J gene: TRBJ2-1
D gene: .
clone size: .

CDR3 protein: CASSSLKLTGEAYEQYF
CDR3 DNA: TGTGCCAGCAGTTCCCTCAAGCTCACAGGGGAAGCCTACGAGCAGTACTTC
V gene: TRBV27
J gene: TRBJ2-7
D gene: TRBD1
clone size: .

CDR3 protein: CASRRADEQYF
CDR3 DNA: TGTGCCAGCAGACGGGCCGACGAGCAGTACTTC
V gene: TRBV11-2
J gene: TRBJ2-7
D gene: .
clone size: .

CDR3 protein: CASSLATGTSYEQYF
CDR3 DNA: TGTGCCAGTAGCCTCGCCACAGGGACCTCCTACGAGCAGTACTTC
V gene: TRBV19
J gene: TRBJ2-7
D gene: .
clone size: .

CDR3 protein: CASSVGRDDGYTF
CDR3 DNA: TGTGCCAGCAGCGTAGGTAGGGATGATGGCTACACCTTC
V gene: TRBV9
J gene: TRBJ1-2
D gene: .
clone size: .